A single sample gave rise to the 15 T cell receptor beta chains below, sequenced in a study of T-cell reconstitution after alpha-beta-depleted transplantation in children. Study results and limitations: It was newly produced T cells that mostly accounted for T-cell counts and diversity one year after transplant.

TCRbeta library construction was performed incorporating unique molecular identifiers. Each CDR3 protein is one row after TCRdb ran MiXCR on the PCR reads. The repertoire consists of about 290,000 distinct CDR3 sequences, with around 7.3% occurring once and the leading ten covering approximately 8.6%. These receptors have no known antigen. The sequenced sample was peripheral blood, obtained 360 days after TCRalphabeta/CD19-depleted stem cell transplant. The receptors come from a female patient between 2 and 15 years old who had a stem cell transplant for Fanconi anemia, so the T cells may come from the graft donor.

In its sample, this clonotype was seen a few times. The V and J genes are TRBV7-9 and TRBJ2-7; TRBD1 agrees at 7 bases. Unmatched junction bases numbered 10, after V lost 4 bases and J lost 4 bases. The V gene's germline CDR1 is SEHNR and CDR2 FQNEAQ (reference sequence). The CDR3 is made up of 15 amino acids. The DNA for the CDR3 is TGTGCCAGCAGCTACCCGACAGGGAAGGGTTACGAGCAGTACTTC. This translates into CASSYPTGKGYEQYF.

This clonotype has ten or more counts. The genes are TRBV9 and TRBJ2-5; the match to TRBD1 covers 8 bases. The CDR3 consists of 15 residues. Per the germline V gene, CDR1 is SGDLS and CDR2 is YYNGEE. The J segment lost 9 bases and the V segment lost 0 bases, leaving 10 bases of the junction unmatched. CDR3 sequence reads: CASSVGGQASGAQYF. The CDR3 DNA follows: TGTGCCAGCAGCGTAGGGGGACAGGCCTCTGGGGCCCAGTACTTC. Complete variable domain (other parts from reference TRBV9 and TRBJ2-5): DSGVTQTPKHLITATGQRVTLRCSPRSGDLSVYWYQQSLDQGLQFLIQYYNGEERAKGNILERFSAQQFPDLHSELNLSSLELGDSALYFCASSVGGQASGAQYFGPGTRLLVL.

This clonotype was detected a few times. The gene calls are TRBV12-3 or TRBV12-4 and TRBJ1-2; 7 bases agree with TRBD1. The junction had 5 bases not matched to a gene; V was cut back by 6 bases and J by 1 base. The CDR3 spans 14 residues. Here the CDR3 DNA reads TGTGCCAGCAGGCGGGACAGCGATAACTATGGCTACACCTTC. Its protein product is CASRRDSDNYGYTF.

The chain joins TRBV4-1 to TRBJ2-7; TRBD1 might be the D (5 bases). Between the trimmed V and J ends, which lost 2 bases and 6 bases, there was a span of 17 bases. Germline loops: CDR1 MGHRA, CDR2 YSYEKL. CDR3 length equals 15 residues. CDR3 residues: CASSQHPTDIAEQYF. In DNA form, the CDR3 reads TGCGCCAGCAGCCAACATCCAACGGACATAGCCGAGCAGTACTTC.

This clonotype turned up a few times. This chain joins TRBV6-5 and TRBJ2-7; D unclear. Deletions cut 4 bases from V and 4 bases from J, with 14 bases between. Germline-derived CDR1 and CDR2 are MNHEY and SVGAGI. This CDR3 comprises 14 residues. CDR3 bases: TGTGCCAGCAGTTCCCGGATTGCCGCTTACGAGCAGTACTTC. It encodes CASSSRIAAYEQYF.

This clonotype was counted many times. The chain uses TRBV20-1 and TRBJ2-7, with 10 bases aligning to TRBD2. The trim removed 3 bases at V and 3 bases at J, leaving 2 bases unmatched. CDR1 is DFQATT, CDR2 SNEGSKA, per germline (reference sequence). The CDR3 spans 13 residues. The CDR3 coding sequence is TGCAGTGCTAGGGCTAGCGGGAGCTACGAGCAGTACTTC. Protein product: CSARASGSYEQYF.

This clonotype was detected many times. This chain connects TRBV29-1 to TRBJ2-2; the D is unclear. Trimming cost V 3 bases and J 5 bases, with 7 bases left between them. The CDR3 totals 12 residues. In germline, CDR1 is SQVTM, CDR2 ANQGSEA. The CDR3 here is CSVDLETGELFF. The CDR3 nucleotides read TGCAGCGTTGATCTGGAAACCGGGGAGCTGTTTTTT.

The chain is built from TRBV28 and TRBJ1-1; D possibly corresponds to TRBD1 (5 bases). The germline V gene has CDR1 MDHEN and CDR2 SYDVKM. The V end lost 0 bases, the J end lost 1 base, and 15 bases lay between the germline ends. This CDR3 spans 17 amino acids. The CDR3 region has the DNA TGTGCCAGCAGTTTATGGGCTGGTGGGGGAACGAACACTGAAGCTTTCTTT. Translating it yields CASSLWAGGGTNTEAFF.

This clonotype was seen only a few times. The chain uses TRBV7-9 and TRBJ2-5; the D gene is possibly TRBD1 (6 bases). The CDR3 contains 14 residues. Germline V CDR1 and CDR2: SEHNR, FQNEAQ (reference sequence). The V end lost 3 bases, the J end lost 3 bases, and 11 bases lay between the germline ends. The CDR3 sequence: CASSFSTGKETQYF. DNA for the CDR3: TGTGCCAGCAGCTTTAGTACAGGGAAAGAGACCCAGTACTTC.

This clonotype was detected many times. The rearrangement links TRBV10-3 to TRBJ2-1; no clear D. The length of the CDR3 is 13 residues. Germline CDR1 is ENHRY and CDR2 is SYGVKD. Deletions cut 0 bases from V and 3 bases from J, with 3 bases between. The CDR3: CAISESSYNEQFF. CDR3 coding DNA: TGTGCCATCAGTGAGTCTAGCTACAATGAGCAGTTCTTC.

The CDR3 spells CASSPSGVAKNIQYF. The CDR3 DNA is TGTGCCAGTAGCCCATCGGGGGTGGCCAAAAACATTCAGTACTTC. The genes are TRBV19 and TRBJ2-4; D is perhaps TRBD2 (6 bases). This CDR3 has 15 amino acids. V was shortened by 6 bases and J by 1 base, with 13 bases between the two germline ends. Per the germline V gene, CDR1 is LNHDA and CDR2 is SQIVND (reference sequence).

This clonotype turned up a few times. The rearrangement uses TRBV4-1 and TRBJ2-6; tentatively, D is TRBD1 (7 bases). The ends were cut back, 4 bases at V and 2 bases at J, with 15 bases in the middle. The germline V gene has CDR1 MGHRA and CDR2 YSYEKL. This CDR3 is built from 17 residues. CDR3 residues: CASSPRQGGTGANVLTF. CDR3 nucleotides: TGCGCCAGCAGCCCGAGACAGGGAGGTACTGGGGCCAACGTCCTGACTTTC.

The table lists this clonotype with many counts. The chain has TRBV20-1 and TRBJ2-2; unclear D gene. Trimming shortened V by 7 bases and J by 7 bases, and 10 bases separated the two germline ends. This CDR3 has 11 residues. Germline assignment: CDR1 DFQATT and CDR2 SNEGSKA (reference sequence). The DNA for the CDR3 is TGCAGTGGCTGGGGTAACGGGGAGCTGTTTTTT. Translated, it gives CSGWGNGELFF.

The table lists this clonotype with many counts. This chain connects TRBV5-1 to TRBJ2-3; the match to TRBD1 covers 9 bases. Trimming cost V 4 bases and J 6 bases; bases outside gene matches: 6. Germline V gene lookup returns CDR1 SGHRS and CDR2 YFSETQ. The CDR3 is 14 amino acids. Here the CDR3 DNA reads TGCGCCAGCAGCCGGGACAGGGCATTGGATACGCAGTATTTT. It encodes CASSRDRALDTQYF.

This clonotype was seen at least ten times. This chain uses TRBV9 with TRBJ2-7; 10 bases are a match to TRBD1. The CDR3 is 15 amino acids. Germline lookup yields CDR1 SGDLS and CDR2 YYNGEE. J gave up 1 base and V 4 bases, and 5 bases lay outside the gene matches. As DNA, the CDR3 is TGTGCCAGCAGCCGGGGACAGGGGATATCCTACGAGCAGTACTTC. Translated, it gives CASSRGQGISYEQYF.